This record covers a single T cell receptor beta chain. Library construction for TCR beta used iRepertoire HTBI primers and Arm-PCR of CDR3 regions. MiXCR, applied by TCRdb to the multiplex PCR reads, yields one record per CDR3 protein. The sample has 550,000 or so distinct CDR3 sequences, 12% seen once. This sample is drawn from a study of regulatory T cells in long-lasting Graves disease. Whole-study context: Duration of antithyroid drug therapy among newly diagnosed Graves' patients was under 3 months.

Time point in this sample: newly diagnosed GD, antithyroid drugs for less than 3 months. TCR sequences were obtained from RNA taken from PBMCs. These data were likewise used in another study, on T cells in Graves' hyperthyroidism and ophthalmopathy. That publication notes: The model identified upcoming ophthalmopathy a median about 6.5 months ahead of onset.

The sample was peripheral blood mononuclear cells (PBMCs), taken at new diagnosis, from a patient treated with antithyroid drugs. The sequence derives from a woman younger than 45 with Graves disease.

The CDR3 loop reads CASTVISEQFF. CDR3 coding DNA: TGTGCCAGCACAGTGATCAGTGAGCAGTTCTTC. The V gene is TRBV2, the J gene TRBJ2-1; D remains ambiguous. Trimming left V 7 bases short and J 9 bases short, with 10 bases between. Germline V gives CDR1 SNHLY, CDR2 FYNNEI. This CDR3 has 11 residues.